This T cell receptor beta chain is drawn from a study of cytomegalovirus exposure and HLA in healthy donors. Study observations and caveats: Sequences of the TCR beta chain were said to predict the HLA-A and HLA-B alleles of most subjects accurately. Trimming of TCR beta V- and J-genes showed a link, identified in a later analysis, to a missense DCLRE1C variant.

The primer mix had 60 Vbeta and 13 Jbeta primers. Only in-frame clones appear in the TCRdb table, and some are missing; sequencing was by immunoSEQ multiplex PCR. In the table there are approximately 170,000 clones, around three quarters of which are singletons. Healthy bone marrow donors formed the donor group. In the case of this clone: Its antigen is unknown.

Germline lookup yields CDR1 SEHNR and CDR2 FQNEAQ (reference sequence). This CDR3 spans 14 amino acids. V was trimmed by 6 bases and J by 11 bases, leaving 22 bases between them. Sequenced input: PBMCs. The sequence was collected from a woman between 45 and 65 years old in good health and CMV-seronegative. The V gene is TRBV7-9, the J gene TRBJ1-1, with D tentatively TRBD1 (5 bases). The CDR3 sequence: CASRPERPGGAAFF. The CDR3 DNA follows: TGTGCCAGCAGGCCTGAGCGACCCGGAGGGGCGGCTTTCTTT.